A selection of T cell receptor beta chains follows, all from one sample in a study of T cells in Graves' hyperthyroidism and ophthalmopathy. TCRdb independently ran MiXCR on the multiplex PCR reads; one entry per CDR3 protein. The data contain hundreds of thousands of distinct CDR3 sequences, 11% to 15% of them singletons. The sequencing sample was made of blood. Every receptor here comes from a woman under 30 with Graves' hyperthyroidism. Each CDR3 is given with its conserved first and last residue. A D gene is named only where the DNA matches it firmly. Some rows mark clone size as missing; the rest say once, few, many or name a class of expanded clone.

>TRBJ1-2|TRBV3-1|-|many
CASSRGSNYGYTF
TGTGCCAGCAGCCGTGGGTCAAACTATGGCTACACCTTC
>TRBJ2-3|TRBV5-1|-|few
CASSLAADHTDTQYF
TGCGCCAGCAGCTTGGCAGCGGACCACACAGATACGCAGTATTTT
>TRBJ2-7|TRBV30|TRBD2|-
CAWGRGGRTYEQYF
TGTGCCTGGGGGCGCGGCGGGAGAACTTACGAGCAGTACTTC
>TRBJ2-5|TRBV11-2|TRBD1|many
CASSLGTYGTGALWETQYF
TGTGCCAGCAGCTTAGGAACTTACGGGACAGGTGCTTTGTGGGAGACCCAGTACTTC
>TRBJ2-7|TRBV24-1|TRBD1|few
CATSDSGTGTSYEQYF
TGTGCCACCAGTGATTCCGGGACAGGGACATCCTACGAGCAGTACTTC
>TRBJ1-6|TRBV7-8|-|many
CASRWGYRAEKSPLHF
TGTGCCAGCAGGTGGGGGTATAGGGCCGAAAAGTCACCCCTCCACTTT
>TRBJ1-3|TRBV12-3/TRBV12-4|TRBD1|-
CASKETGLLSGNTIYF
TGTGCCAGCAAAGAGACAGGGTTGTTATCTGGAAACACCATATATTTT
>TRBJ1-3|TRBV3-1|-|-
CASSSAQTTIYF
TGTGCCAGCAGCTCGGCACAGACAACCATATATTTT
>TRBJ1-1|TRBV9|-|few
CASSGRDTRTPEAFF
TGTGCCAGCAGCGGCCGGGACACCCGGACGCCTGAAGCTTTCTTT
>TRBJ2-2|TRBV12-3/TRBV12-4|TRBD1|-
CASSNRGPHTGELFF
TGTGCCAGCAGTAACAGGGGCCCTCACACCGGGGAGCTGTTTTTT
>TRBJ2-7|TRBV30|-|many
CACIVDYEQYF
TGTGCCTGCATAGTAGACTACGAGCAGTACTTC
>TRBJ1-2|TRBV2|-|many
CASSELGARGGYTF
TGTGCCAGCAGTGAACTGGGGGCTAGGGGCGGCTACACCTTC
>TRBJ2-5|TRBV28|-|-
CANTPIGGGEETQYF
TGTGCCAACACGCCTATTGGGGGGGGCGAAGAGACCCAGTACTTC
>TRBJ2-1|TRBV7-8|-|-
CASSWELADNEQFF
TGTGCCAGCAGCTGGGAGTTAGCGGACAATGAGCAGTTCTTC
>TRBJ1-6|TRBV6-5|-|few
CASSYGISSYNSPLHF
TGTGCCAGCAGTTACGGGATCAGCTCCTATAATTCACCCCTCCACTTT
>TRBJ2-1|TRBV4-3|TRBD1|-
CASSQDNDRDNEQFF
TGCGCCAGCAGCCAAGACAACGACAGGGACAATGAGCAGTTCTTC
>TRBJ2-5|TRBV4-1|-|many
CASSPGGRGGETQYF
TGCGCCAGCAGCCCGGGCGGCAGGGGAGGGGAGACCCAGTACTTC
>TRBJ1-6|TRBV7-9|-|-
CSSSFGAREDSPLHF
TGTTCCAGCAGCTTTGGGGCCAGGGAGGATTCACCCCTCCACTTT
>TRBJ2-1|TRBV7-9|-|-
CASSPYPENEQFF
TGTGCCAGCAGCCCCTACCCGGAGAATGAGCAGTTCTTC
>TRBJ2-1|TRBV18|-|many
CASSPPNEGEQFF
TGTGCCAGCTCACCACCGAATGAGGGTGAGCAGTTCTTC
>TRBJ1-5|TRBV27|-|many
CASSLYKSNQPQHF
TGTGCCAGCAGTTTATATAAGAGCAATCAGCCCCAGCATTTT
>TRBJ1-5|TRBV2|TRBD1|-
CASTKGQGKYQPQHF
TGTGCCAGCACTAAAGGACAGGGGAAATATCAGCCCCAGCATTTT
>TRBJ2-1|TRBV15|-|few
CATSSGRGSYNEQFF
TGTGCCACCAGCAGCGGACGCGGCTCCTACAATGAGCAGTTCTTC
>TRBJ2-6|TRBV5-5|-|-
CASSLLAFRANVLTF
TGTGCCAGCAGCTTATTGGCGTTTAGGGCCAACGTCCTGACTTTC
>TRBJ1-5|TRBV6-5|-|many
CASSYAGFDSNQPQHF
TGTGCCAGCAGTTACGCCGGGTTCGATAGCAATCAGCCCCAGCATTTT